This T cell receptor (beta chain) was identified during a study of blood T cell repertoires in COVID-19. This CDR3 is 15 amino acids long. Germline lookup yields CDR1 SGDLS and CDR2 YYNGEE. Trimming cost V 0 bases and J 5 bases; bases outside gene matches: 8. Individuals in the exposed group had encountered a COVID-19 case within 2 weeks preceding study entry. In the original analysis: How many nucleated cells were present was estimated from reference gene primer amplification. TCRdb keeps only in-frame clones here, not all; method: immunoSEQ multiplex PCR. V, J and clone size are those of that table, while D and trimming were read from the DNA. The data show roughly 280,000 clones, 75% to 95% seen once.

The rearrangement links TRBV9 to TRBJ2-7; 7 nucleotides align to TRBD1. Sequenced material: PBMCs or T cells enriched from blood (not recorded which). The receptor was derived from a man between 35 and 55 years old who had been exposed to COVID-19. The CDR3 loop is CASSVEETGSHEQYF. The CDR3 coding sequence is TGTGCCAGCAGCGTAGAGGAGACAGGGTCCCACGAGCAGTACTTC.